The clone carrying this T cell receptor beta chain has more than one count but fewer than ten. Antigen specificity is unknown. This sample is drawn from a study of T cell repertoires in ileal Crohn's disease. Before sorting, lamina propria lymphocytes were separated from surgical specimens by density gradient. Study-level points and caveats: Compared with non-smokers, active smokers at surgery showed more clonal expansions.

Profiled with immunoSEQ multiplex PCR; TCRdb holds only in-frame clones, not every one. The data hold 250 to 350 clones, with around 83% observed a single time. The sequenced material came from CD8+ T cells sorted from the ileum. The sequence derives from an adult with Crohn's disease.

In DNA, the CDR3 is TGTGCCAGCAGCTTATCGGGACAGGGGGCGAGGGGCTACACCTTC. The encoded protein is CASSLSGQGARGYTF. The chain combines TRBV7-3 with TRBJ1-2, with TRBD1 identical over 12 bases. Trimming took 2 bases from V and 8 from J; bases not matched to a gene: 6. This CDR3 has 15 amino acids. Germline-derived CDR1 and CDR2 are SGHTA and FQGTGA.